This T cell receptor (beta chain) was identified during a study of Ad26.COV2.S vaccination and SARS-CoV-2 variants. Germline CDR1 is LNHDA and CDR2 is SQIVND (reference sequence). The V gene lost 4 bases and the J gene lost 1 base, with 15 bases spanning the gap. The length of the CDR3 is 16 residues. Sequenced by immunoSEQ multiplex PCR; TCRdb stores in-frame clones only, minus some. The sample records about 320,000 clones, around 81% being singletons. The treatment denotes: roughly 18 received Ad26.COV2.S at low or high dose, single or two shots; 5 received placebo; per-sample allocation not given. Repertoires come from day 63 after the first vaccine or placebo injection. The individual, an adult aged 18-55 years, was a donor in Boston. Vaccine was an Ad26 vector expressing Wuhan-strain SARS-CoV-2 spike. Regarding the study as a whole: Measurement of non-spike TCR breadth gave similar results in vaccine and placebo recipients.

Worth noting for this clone: Antigen: not known.

V gene TRBV19 combines with J gene TRBJ2-3, with D perhaps TRBD1 (5 bases). Sequenced material: peripheral blood, taken in a trial of Ad26.COV2.S vaccine versus placebo. The TCR comes from a person aged 18 to 59 who received the Ad26.COV2.S COVID-19 vaccine or a placebo. CDR3 DNA sequence: TGTGCCAGTAGTAACGACAGAGGACAACGCACAGATACGCAGTATTTT. It is translated as CASSNDRGQRTDTQYF.